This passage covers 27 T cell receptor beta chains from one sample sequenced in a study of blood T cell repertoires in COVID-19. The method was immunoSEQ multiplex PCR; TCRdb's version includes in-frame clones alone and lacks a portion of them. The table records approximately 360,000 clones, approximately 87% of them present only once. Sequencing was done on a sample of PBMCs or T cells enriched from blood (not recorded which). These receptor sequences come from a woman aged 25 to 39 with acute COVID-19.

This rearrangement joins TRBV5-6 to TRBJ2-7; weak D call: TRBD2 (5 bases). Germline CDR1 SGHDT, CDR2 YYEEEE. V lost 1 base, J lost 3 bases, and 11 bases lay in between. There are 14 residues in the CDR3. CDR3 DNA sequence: TGTGCCAGCAGCTTGAAAGTTAGCGTCTACGAGCAGTACTTC. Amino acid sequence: CASSLKVSVYEQYF.

CDR3 in DNA: TGTGCCACCAGTGATAATGTTCCCAGGGGATACAATGAGCAGTTCTTC. Its protein is CATSDNVPRGYNEQFF. The chain has TRBV24-1 and TRBJ2-1, with D perhaps TRBD1 (6 bases). Between the trimmed V and J ends, which lost 3 bases and 4 bases, there was a span of 15 bases. Germline V CDR1 and CDR2: KGHDR, SFDVKD. This CDR3 spans 16 amino acids.

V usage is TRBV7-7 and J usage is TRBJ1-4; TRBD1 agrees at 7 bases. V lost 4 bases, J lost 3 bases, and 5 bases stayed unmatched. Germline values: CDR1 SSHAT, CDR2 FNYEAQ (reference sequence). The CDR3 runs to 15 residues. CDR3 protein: CASSSGTAPNEKLFF. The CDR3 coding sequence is TGTGCCAGCAGCTCCGGGACAGCACCTAATGAAAAACTGTTTTTT.

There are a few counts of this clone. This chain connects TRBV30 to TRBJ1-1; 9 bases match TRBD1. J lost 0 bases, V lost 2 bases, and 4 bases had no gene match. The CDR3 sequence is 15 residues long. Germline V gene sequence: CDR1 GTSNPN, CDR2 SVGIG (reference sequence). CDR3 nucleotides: TGTGCCTGGAGTCCCGGGACAGGGATGAACACTGAAGCTTTCTTT. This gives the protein CAWSPGTGMNTEAFF.

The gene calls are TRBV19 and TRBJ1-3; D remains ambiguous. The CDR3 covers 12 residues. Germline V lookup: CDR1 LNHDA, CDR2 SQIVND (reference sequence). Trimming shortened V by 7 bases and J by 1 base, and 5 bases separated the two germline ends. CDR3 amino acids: CASTGSGNTIYF. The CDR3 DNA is TGTGCCAGTACGGGGTCTGGAAACACCATATATTTT.

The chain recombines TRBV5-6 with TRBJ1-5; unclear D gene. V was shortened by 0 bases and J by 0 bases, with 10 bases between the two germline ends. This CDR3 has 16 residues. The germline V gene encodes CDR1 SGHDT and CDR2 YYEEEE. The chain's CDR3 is CASSLGRLNSNQPQHF. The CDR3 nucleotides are TGTGCCAGCAGCTTGGGCAGGCTAAATAGCAATCAGCCCCAGCATTTT.

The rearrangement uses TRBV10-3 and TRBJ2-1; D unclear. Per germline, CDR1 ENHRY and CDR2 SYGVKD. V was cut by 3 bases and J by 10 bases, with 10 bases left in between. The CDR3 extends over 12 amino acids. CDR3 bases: TGTGCCATCAGTGAAGTGGTCAGGGAGCAGTTCTTC. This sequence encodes CAISEVVREQFF.

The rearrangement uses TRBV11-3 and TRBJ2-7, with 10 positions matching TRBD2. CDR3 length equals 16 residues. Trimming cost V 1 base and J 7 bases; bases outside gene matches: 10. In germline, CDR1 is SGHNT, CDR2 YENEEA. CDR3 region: CASSLGVAGGLEEQYF. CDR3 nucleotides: TGTGCCAGCAGCTTAGGGGTAGCGGGGGGCCTGGAAGAGCAGTACTTC.

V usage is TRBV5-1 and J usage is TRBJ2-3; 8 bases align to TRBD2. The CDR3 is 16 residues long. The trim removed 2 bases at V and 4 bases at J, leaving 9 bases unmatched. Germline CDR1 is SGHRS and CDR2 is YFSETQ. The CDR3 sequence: CASSLGLARVSDTQYF. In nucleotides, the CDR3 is TGCGCCAGCAGCTTAGGACTAGCCCGCGTTTCAGATACGCAGTATTTT.

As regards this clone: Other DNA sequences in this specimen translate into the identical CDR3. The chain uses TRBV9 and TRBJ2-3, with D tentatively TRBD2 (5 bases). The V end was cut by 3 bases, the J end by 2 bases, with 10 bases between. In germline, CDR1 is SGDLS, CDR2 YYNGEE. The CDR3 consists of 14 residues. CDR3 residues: CASSASGSTDTQYF. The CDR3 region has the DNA TGTGCCAGCAGCGCTTCGGGGTCCACAGATACGCAGTATTTT.

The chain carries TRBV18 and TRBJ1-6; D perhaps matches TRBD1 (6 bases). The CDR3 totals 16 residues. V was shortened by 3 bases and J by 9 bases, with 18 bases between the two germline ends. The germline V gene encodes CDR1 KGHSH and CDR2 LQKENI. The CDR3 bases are TGTGCCAGCTCACCGTCGAACAGGGATGTCGGTTCACCCCTCCACTTT. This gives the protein CASSPSNRDVGSPLHF.

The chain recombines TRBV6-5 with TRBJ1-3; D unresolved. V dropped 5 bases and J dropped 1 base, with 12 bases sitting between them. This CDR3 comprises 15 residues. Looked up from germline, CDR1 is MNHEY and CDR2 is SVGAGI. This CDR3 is CASSPAVYSGNTIYF. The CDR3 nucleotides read TGTGCCAGCAGTCCCGCGGTATATTCTGGAAACACCATATATTTT.

CDR3 protein: CASSYSESTEAFF. The CDR3 bases are TGTGCCAGCAGTTACTCAGAGTCTACTGAAGCTTTCTTT. The chain is built from TRBV6-5 and TRBJ1-1, with D unclear. CDR1 is MNHEY, CDR2 SVGAGI, per germline. Trimming left V 0 bases short and J 5 bases short, with 7 bases between. CDR3 size: 13 residues.

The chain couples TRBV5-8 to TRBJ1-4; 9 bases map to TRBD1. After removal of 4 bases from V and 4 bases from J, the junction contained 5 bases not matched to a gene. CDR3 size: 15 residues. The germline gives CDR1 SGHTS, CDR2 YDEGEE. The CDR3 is CASSLGTGINEKLFF. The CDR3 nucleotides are TGTGCCAGCAGCCTCGGGACAGGGATTAATGAAAAACTGTTTTTT.

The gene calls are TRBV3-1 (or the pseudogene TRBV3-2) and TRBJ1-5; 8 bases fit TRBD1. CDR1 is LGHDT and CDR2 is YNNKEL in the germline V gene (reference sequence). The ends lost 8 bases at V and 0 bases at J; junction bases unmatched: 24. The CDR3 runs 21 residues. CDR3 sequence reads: CASVGQGARPRSHHSNQPQHF. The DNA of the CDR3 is TGTGCCAGCGTCGGGCAGGGGGCTCGACCGCGATCCCATCATAGCAATCAGCCCCAGCATTTT.

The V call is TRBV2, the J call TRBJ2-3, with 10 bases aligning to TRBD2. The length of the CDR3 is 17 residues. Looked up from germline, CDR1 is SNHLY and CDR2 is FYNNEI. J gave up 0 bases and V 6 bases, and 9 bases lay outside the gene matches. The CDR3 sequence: CASSKRLAGGSTDTQYF. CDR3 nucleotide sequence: TGTGCCAGCAGCAAGAGACTAGCGGGCGGTAGCACAGATACGCAGTATTTT.

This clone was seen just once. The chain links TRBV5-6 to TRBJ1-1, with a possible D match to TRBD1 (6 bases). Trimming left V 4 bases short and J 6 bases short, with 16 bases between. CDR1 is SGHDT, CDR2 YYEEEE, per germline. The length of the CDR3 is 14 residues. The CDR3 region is CASSPPDRSSEAFF. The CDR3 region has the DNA TGTGCCAGCAGCCCCCCTGACAGGAGCTCTGAAGCTTTCTTT.

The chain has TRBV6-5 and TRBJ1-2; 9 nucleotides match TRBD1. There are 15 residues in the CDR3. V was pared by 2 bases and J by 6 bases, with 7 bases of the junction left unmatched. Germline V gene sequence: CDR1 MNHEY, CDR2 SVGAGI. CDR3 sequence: CASSYAKNRGHGYTF. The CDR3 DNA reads TGTGCCAGCAGTTACGCTAAAAACAGGGGGCATGGCTACACCTTC.

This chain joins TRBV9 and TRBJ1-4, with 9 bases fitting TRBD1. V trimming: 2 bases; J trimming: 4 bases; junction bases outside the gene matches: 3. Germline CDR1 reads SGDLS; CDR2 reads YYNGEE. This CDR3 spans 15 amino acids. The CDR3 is CASSVGQGNNEKLFF. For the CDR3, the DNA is TGTGCCAGCAGCGTTGGACAGGGGAATAATGAAAAACTGTTTTTT.

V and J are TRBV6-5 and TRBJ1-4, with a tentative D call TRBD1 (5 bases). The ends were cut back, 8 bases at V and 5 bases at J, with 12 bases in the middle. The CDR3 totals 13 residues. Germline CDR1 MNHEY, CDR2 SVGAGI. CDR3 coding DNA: TGTGCCAGCCAAAGGGGCGAGAATGAAAAACTGTTTTTT. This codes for CASQRGENEKLFF.

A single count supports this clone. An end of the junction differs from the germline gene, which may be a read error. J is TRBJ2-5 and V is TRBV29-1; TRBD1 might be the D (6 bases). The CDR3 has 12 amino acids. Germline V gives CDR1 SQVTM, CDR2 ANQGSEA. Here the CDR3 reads CSAGPGQEIQYF. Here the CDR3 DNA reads TGCAGCGCTGGACCGGGACAAGAGATCCAGTACTTC.

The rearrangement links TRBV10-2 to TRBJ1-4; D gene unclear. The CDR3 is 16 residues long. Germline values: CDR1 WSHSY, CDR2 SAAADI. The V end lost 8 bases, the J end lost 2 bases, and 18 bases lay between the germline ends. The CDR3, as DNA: TGCGCCAGCCGGAAACAGCTCCTGAGTACTAATGAAAAACTGTTTTTT. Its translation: CASRKQLLSTNEKLFF.

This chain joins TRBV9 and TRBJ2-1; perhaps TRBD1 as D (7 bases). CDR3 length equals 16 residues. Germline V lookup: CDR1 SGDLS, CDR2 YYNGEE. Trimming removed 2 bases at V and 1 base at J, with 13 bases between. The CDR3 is CASSVSGGRSYNEQFF. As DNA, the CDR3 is TGTGCCAGCAGCGTCTCAGGGGGGCGATCCTACAATGAGCAGTTCTTC.

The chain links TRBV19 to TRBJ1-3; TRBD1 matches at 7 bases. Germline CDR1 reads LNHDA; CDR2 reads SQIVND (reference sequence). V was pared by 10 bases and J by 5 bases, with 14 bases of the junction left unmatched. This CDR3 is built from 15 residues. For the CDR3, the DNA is TGTGCCACCTGGACAGGAGGCTTCGGGAGAAACACCATATATTTT. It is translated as CATWTGGFGRNTIYF.

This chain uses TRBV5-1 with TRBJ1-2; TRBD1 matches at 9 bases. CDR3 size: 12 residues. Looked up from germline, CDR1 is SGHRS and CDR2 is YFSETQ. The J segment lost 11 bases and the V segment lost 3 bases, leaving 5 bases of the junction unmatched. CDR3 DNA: TGCGCCAGCAGCTGGGGACAGGGACAGTACACCTTC. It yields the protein CASSWGQGQYTF.

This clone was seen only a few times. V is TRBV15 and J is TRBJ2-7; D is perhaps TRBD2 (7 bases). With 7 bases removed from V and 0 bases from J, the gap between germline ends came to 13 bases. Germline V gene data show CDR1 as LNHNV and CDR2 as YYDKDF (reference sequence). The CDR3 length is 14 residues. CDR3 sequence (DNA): TGTGCCACCATCTCGGGGGGCCGCTCCTACGAGCAGTACTTC. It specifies CATISGGRSYEQYF.

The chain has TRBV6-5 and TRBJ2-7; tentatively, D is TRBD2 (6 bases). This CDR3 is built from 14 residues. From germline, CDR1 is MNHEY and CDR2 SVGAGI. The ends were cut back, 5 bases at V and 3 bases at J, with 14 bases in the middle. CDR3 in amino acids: CASSRTPGGYEQYF. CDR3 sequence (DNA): TGTGCCAGCAGTAGGACCCCCGGGGGCTACGAGCAGTACTTC.